What follows describes a single T cell receptor beta chain. These data come from a study of PD-L1 blockade in urothelial cancer. Study context: The patients' atezolizumab therapy, 1,200 mg intravenously every 3 weeks, started at some point between 2013 and 2014. Blood was evaluated 3 weeks (second dose) and 6 weeks after therapy began. Blood-derived samples held a median approximately 150,000 T cells.

This CDR3 is 18 amino acids long. V lost 6 bases to trimming and J lost 1 base; unmatched junction nucleotides: 14. Germline V CDR1 and CDR2: SEHNR, FQNEAQ (reference sequence). Only in-frame clones appear in the TCRdb table, and some are missing; sequencing was by immunoSEQ multiplex PCR. The sample contains tens of thousands of clones, roughly 90% of which appear only once. Time point given: peripheral blood 6 weeks after treatment start. The rearrangement links TRBV7-9 to TRBJ2-3, with TRBD2 matching over 9 bases. This sequence originates from an elderly woman with urothelial cancer. The sample was PBMCs, taken around atezolizumab (anti-PD-L1) treatment. CDR3 nucleotides: TGTGCCAGCAGTTCTCGTACCCCGGGACTAGCAGGCACAGATACGCAGTATTTT. Residues: CASSSRTPGLAGTDTQYF.